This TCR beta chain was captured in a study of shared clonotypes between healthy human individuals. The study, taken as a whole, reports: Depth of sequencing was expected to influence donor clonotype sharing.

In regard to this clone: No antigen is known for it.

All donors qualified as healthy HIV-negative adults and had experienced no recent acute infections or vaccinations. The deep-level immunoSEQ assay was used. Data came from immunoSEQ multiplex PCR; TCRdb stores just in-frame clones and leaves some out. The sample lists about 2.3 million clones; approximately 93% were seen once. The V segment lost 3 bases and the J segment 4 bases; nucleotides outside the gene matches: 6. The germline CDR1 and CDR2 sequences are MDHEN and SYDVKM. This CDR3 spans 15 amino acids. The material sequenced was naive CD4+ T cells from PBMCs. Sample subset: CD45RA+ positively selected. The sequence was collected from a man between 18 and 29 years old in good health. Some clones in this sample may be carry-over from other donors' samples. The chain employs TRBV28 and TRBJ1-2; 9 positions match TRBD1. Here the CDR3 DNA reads TGTGCCAGCAGTTTCGGGGACAGGGATGTCTATGGCTACACCTTC. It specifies CASSFGDRDVYGYTF.